This entry features one T cell receptor (beta chain) sequence. Original methodology: Using reference gene primer amplification, nucleated cell counts were estimated. Some clones are missing from TCRdb's copy, which holds only in-frame ones; the method was immunoSEQ multiplex PCR. V and J calls and clone size follow that table, whereas D and trimming were derived from the DNA. The sample has over 250,000 clones; about 90% are singletons. CDR1 and CDR2 (germline): SGHRS, YFSETQ. After removal of 4 bases from V and 4 bases from J, the junction contained 6 bases not matched to a gene. The CDR3 consists of 15 residues. The Seattle patients, enrolled during active infection, were followed longitudinally. The data derive from a study of blood T cell repertoires in COVID-19. Whole-study context: Samples of COVID-19 (acute and convalescent) were obtained from the United States, Italy and Spain. PBMCs, B-cell-depleted T cells, or T cells provided the cDNA or gDNA that made up the material.

This sequence was found in a person aged 18 to 30 with COVID-19, enrolled during active disease. The chain carries TRBV5-1 and TRBJ2-3, with 10 bases matching TRBD1. Sequenced material: peripheral blood. CDR3 loop: CASSHRDRGADTQYF. The CDR3 coding sequence is TGCGCCAGCAGCCACCGGGACAGGGGTGCAGATACGCAGTATTTT.